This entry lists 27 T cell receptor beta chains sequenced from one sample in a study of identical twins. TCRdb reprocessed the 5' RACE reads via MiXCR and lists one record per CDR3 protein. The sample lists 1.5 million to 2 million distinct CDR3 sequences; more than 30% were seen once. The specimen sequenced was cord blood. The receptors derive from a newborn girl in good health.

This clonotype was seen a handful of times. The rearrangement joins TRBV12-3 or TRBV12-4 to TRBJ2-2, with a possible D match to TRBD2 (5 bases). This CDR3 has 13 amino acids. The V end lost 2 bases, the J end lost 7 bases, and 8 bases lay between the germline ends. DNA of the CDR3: TGTGCCAGCAGTTTAACTCGGGGCGGGGAGCTGTTTTTT. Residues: CASSLTRGGELFF.

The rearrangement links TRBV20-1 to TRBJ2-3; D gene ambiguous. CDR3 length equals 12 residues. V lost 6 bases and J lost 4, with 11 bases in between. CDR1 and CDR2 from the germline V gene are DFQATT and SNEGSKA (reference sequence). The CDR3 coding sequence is TGCAGTGCAAATCTAGGGCCAGATACGCAGTATTTT. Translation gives CSANLGPDTQYF.

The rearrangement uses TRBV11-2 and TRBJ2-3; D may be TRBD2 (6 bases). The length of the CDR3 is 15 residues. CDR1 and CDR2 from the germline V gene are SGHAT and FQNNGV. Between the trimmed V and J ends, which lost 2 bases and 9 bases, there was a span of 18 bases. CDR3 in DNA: TGTGCCAGCAGCTTAATCCGGGGGTTAACCCCGACGCAGTATTTT. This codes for CASSLIRGLTPTQYF.

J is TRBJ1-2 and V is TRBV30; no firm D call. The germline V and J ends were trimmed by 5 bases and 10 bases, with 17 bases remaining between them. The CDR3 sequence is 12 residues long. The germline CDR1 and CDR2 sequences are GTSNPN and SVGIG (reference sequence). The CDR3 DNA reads TGTGCCTGGGGACTAGGTCTTGGCTCCTACACCTTC. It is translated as CAWGLGLGSYTF.

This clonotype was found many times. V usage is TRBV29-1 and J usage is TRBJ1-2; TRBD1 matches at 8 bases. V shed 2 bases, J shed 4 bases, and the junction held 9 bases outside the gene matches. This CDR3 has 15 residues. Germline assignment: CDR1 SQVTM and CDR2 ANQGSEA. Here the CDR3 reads CSVESRRGTGYGYTF. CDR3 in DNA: TGCAGCGTTGAATCGAGGCGCGGGACAGGCTATGGCTACACCTTC.

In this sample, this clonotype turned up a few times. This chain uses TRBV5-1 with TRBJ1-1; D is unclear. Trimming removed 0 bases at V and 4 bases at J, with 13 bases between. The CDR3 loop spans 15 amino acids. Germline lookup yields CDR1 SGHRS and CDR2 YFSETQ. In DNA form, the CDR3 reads TGCGCCAGCAGCTTGGCCAGTTCATTGAGCACTGAAGCTTTCTTT. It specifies CASSLASSLSTEAFF.

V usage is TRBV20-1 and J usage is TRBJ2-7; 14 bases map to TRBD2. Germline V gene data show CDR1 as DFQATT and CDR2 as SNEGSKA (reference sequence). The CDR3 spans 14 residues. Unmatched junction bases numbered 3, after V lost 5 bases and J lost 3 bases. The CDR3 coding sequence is TGCAGTGCTGTCGGGACTAGCGGGGGCTACGAGCAGTACTTC. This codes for CSAVGTSGGYEQYF.

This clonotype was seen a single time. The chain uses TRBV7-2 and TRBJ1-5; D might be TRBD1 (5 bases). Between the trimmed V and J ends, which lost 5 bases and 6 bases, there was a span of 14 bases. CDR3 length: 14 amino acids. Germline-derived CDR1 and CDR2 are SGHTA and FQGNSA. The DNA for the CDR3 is TGTGCCAGCAGCCCAGGGATTATCGGTCAGCCCCAGCATTTT. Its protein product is CASSPGIIGQPQHF.

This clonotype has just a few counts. The CDR3 here is CSARERAWTVVRFTAFF. In DNA, the CDR3 is TGCAGTGCTAGAGAACGGGCCTGGACAGTGGTTCGGTTCACAGCTTTCTTT. The J gene is TRBJ1-1, the V gene TRBV20-1; D is perhaps TRBD1 (6 bases). The CDR3 spans 17 residues. V lost 0 bases and J 10 bases, leaving 27 bases between the germline ends. Germline V gene data show CDR1 as DFQATT and CDR2 as SNEGSKA (reference sequence).

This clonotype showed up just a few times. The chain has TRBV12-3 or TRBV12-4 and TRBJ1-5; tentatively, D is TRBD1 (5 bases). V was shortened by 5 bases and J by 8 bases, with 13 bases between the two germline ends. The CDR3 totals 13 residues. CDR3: CASSPRGREPQHF. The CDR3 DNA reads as TGTGCCAGCAGTCCCCGGGGGAGGGAGCCCCAGCATTTT.

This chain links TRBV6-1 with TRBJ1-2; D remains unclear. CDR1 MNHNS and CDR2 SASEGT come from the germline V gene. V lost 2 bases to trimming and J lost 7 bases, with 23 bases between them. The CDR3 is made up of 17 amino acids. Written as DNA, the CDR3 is TGTGCCAGCAGTGAAACCCGTGGAGGGCCAGGATCGAGTGGCTACACCTTC. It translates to CASSETRGGPGSSGYTF.

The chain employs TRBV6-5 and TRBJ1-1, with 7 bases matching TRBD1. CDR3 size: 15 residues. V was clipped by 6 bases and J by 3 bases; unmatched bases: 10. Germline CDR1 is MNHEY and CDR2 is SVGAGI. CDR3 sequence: CASSRGGPAHTEAFF. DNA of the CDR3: TGTGCCAGCAGCCGAGGGGGCCCGGCGCACACTGAAGCTTTCTTT.

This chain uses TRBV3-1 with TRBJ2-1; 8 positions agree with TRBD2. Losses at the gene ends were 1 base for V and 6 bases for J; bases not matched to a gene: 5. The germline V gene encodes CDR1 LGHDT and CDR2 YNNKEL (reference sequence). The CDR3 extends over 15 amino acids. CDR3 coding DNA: TGTGCCAGCAGCCAAGCAGCGGGAGTTTCCAATGAGCAGTTCTTC. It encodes CASSQAAGVSNEQFF.

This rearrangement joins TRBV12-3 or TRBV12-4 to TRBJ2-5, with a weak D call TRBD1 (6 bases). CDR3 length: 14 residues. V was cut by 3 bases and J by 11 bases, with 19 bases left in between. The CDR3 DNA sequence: TGTGCCAGCAGTTTTCAGGGGCGGACCAATGAGCAGTACTTC. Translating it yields CASSFQGRTNEQYF.

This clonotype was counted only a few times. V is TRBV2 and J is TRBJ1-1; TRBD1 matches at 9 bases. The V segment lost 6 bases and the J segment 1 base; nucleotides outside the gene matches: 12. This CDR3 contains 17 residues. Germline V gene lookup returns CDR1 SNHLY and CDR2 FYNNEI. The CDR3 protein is CASSPGQGIFKNTEAFF. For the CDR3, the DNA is TGTGCCAGCAGCCCGGGACAGGGTATATTCAAGAACACTGAAGCTTTCTTT.

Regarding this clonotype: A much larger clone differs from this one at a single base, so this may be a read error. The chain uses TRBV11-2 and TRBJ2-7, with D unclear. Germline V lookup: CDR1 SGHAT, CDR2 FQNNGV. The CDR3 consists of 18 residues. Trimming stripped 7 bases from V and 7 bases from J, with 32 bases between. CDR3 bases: TGTGCCAGCAACTCCATATCTCGTGGGGAACTAACCTACAATGAGCAGTACTTC. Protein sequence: CASNSISRGELTYNEQYF.

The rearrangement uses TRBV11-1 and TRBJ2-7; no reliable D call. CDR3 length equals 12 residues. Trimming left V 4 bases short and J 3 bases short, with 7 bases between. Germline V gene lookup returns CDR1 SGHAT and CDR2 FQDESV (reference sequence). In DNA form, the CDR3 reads TGTGCCAGCAGCTCCATCCTCTACGAGCAGTACTTC. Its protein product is CASSSILYEQYF.

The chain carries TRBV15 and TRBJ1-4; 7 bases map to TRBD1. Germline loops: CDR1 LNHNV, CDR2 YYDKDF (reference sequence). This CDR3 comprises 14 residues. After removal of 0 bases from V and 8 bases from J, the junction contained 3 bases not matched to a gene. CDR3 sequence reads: CATSRDQGQEKLFF. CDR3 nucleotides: TGTGCCACCAGCAGAGATCAGGGACAGGAAAAACTGTTTTTT.

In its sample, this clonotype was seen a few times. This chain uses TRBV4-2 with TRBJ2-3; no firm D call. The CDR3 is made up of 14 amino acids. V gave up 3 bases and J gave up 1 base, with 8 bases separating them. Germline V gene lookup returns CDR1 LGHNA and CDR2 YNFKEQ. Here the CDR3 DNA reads TGTGCCAGCAGCCATCCGAGCGGCACAGATACGCAGTATTTT. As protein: CASSHPSGTDTQYF.

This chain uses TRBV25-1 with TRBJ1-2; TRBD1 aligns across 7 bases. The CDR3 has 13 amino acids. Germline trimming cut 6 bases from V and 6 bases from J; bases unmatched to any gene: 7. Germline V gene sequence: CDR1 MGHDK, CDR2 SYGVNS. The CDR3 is CASRQTGEDGYTF. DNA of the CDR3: TGTGCCAGCAGACAAACAGGGGAGGATGGCTACACCTTC.

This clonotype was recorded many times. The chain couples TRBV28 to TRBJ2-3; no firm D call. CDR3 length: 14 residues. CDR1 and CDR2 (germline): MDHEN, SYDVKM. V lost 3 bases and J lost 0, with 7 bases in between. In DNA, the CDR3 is TGTGCCAGCAGTTTCAAAGGGAGCACAGATACGCAGTATTTT. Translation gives CASSFKGSTDTQYF. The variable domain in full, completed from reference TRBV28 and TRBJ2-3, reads DVKVTQSSRYLVKRTGEKVFLECVQDMDHENMFWYRQDPGLGLRLIYFSYDVKMKEKGDIPEGYSVSREKKERFSLILESASTNQTSMYLCASSFKGSTDTQYFGPGTRLTVL.

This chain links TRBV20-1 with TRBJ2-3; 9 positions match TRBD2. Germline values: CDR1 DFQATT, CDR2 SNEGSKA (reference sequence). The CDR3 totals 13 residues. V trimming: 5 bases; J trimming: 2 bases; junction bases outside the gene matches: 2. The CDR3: CSALAGITDTQYF. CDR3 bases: TGCAGTGCTCTAGCGGGGATCACAGATACGCAGTATTTT.

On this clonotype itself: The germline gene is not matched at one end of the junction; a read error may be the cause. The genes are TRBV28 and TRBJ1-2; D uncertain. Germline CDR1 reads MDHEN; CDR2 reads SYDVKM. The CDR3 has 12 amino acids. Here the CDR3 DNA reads TGTCCCAGCAGTTTACCGCTCTATGGCTACACCTTC. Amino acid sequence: CPSSLPLYGYTF.

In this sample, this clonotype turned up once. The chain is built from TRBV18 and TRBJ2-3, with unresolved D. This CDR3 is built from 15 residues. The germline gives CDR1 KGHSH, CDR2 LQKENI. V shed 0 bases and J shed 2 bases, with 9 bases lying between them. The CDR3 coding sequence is TGTGCCAGCTCACCACCCCTTACACACACAGATACGCAGTATTTT. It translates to CASSPPLTHTDTQYF.

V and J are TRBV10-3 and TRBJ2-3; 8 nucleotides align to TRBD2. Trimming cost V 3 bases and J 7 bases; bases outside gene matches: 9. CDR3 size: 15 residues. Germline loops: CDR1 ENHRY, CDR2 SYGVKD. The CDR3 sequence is CAISDGGAAVNTQYF. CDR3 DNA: TGTGCCATCAGTGACGGGGGGGCTGCGGTGAATACGCAGTATTTT.

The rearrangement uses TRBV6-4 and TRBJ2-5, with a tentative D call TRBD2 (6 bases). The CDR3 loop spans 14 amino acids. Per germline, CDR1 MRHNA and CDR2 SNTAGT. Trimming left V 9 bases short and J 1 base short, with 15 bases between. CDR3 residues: CARKRRVAQETQYF. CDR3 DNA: TGTGCCAGAAAACGGAGGGTGGCCCAAGAGACCCAGTACTTC.

The CDR3 coding sequence is TGTGCCAGCTCACCACGTTGGGACGCGAACACCGGGGAGCTGTTTTTT. Its translation is CASSPRWDANTGELFF. J is TRBJ2-2 and V is TRBV18; D possibly matches TRBD1 or TRBD2 (5 bases each). V gave up 1 base and J gave up 0 bases, with 9 bases separating them. The CDR3 sequence is 16 residues long. The germline gives CDR1 KGHSH, CDR2 LQKENI.